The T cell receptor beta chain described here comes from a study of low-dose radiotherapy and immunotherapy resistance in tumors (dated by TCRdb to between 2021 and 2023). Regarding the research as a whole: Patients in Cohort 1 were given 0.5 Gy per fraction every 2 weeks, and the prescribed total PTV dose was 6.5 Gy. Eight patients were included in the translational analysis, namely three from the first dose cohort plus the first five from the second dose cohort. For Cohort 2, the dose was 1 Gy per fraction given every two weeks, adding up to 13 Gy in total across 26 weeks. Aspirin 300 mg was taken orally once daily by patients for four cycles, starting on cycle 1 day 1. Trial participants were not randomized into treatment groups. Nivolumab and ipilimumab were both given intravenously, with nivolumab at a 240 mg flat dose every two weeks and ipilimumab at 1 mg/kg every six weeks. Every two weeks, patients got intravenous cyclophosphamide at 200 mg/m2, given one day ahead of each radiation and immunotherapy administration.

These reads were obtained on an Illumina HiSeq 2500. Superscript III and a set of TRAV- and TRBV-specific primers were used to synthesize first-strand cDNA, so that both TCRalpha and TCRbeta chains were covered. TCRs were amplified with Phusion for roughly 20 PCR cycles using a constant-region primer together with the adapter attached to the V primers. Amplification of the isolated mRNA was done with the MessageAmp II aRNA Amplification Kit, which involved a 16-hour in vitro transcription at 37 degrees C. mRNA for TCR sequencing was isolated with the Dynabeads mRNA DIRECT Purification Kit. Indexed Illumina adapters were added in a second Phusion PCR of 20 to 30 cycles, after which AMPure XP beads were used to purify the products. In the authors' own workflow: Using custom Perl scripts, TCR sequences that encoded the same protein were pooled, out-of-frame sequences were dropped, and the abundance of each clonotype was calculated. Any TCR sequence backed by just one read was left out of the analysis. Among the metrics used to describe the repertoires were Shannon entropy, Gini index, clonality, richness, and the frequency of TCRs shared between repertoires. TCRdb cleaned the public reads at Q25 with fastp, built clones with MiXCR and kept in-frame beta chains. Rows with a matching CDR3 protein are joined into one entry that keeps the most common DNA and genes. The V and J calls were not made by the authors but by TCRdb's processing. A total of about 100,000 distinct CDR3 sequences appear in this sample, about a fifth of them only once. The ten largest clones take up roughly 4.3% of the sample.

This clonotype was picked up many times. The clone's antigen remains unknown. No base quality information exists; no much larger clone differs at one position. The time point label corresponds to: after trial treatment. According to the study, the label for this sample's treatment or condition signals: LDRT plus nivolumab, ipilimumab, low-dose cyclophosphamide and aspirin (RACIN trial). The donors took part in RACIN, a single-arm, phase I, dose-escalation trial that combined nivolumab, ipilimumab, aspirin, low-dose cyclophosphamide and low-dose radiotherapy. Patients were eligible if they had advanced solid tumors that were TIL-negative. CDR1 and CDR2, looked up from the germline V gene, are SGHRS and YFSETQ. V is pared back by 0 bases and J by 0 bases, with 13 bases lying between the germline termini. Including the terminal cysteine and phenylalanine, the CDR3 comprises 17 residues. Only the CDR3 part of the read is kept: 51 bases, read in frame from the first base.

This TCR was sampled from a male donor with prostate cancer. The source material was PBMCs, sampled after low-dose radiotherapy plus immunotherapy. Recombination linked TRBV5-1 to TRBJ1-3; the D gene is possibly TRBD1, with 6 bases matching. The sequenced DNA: TGCGCCAGCAGCTTGGGGGGACAACAGAGCTCTGGAAACACCATATATTTT. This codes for CASSLGGQQSSGNTIYF.